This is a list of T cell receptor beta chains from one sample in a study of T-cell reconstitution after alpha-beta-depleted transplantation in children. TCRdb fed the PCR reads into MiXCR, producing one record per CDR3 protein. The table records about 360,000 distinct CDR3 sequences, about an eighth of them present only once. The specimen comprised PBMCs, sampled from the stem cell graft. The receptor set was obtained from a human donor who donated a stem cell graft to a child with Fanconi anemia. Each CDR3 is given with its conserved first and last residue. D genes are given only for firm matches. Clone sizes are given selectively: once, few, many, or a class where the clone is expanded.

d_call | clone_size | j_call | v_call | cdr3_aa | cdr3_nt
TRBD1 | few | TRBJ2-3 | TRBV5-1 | CASSLTGGWSDTQYF | TGCGCCAGCAGCCTGACAGGGGGCTGGTCAGATACGCAGTATTTT
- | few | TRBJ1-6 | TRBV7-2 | CASSLGGLSYNSPLHF | TGTGCCAGCAGCTTAGGGGGGCTGTCTTATAATTCACCCCTCCACTTT
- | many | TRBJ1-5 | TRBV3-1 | CASSLSTLQPQHF | TGTGCCAGCAGCCTATCGACCCTTCAGCCCCAGCATTTT
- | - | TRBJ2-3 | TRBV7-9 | CASSATTPTQYF | TGTGCCAGCAGCGCGACCACCCCTACGCAGTATTTT
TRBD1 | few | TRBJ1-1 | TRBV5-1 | CASRLDREYTEAFF | TGCGCCAGCAGACTGGACAGGGAGTACACTGAAGCTTTCTTT
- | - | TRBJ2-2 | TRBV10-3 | CAISGQDGNTGELFF | TGTGCCATCAGTGGTCAGGACGGGAACACCGGGGAGCTGTTTTTT
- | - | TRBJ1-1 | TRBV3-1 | CACSQASSEAFF | TGTGCCTGCAGCCAAGCTTCCAGCGAAGCTTTCTTT
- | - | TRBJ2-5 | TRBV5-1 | CASSLEWGTETQYF | TGCGCCAGCAGCTTGGAGTGGGGGACGGAGACCCAGTACTTC
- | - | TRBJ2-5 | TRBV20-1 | CSAPQETQYF | TGCAGTGCTCCTCAAGAGACCCAGTACTTC
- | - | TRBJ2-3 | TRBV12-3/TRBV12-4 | CASSPRGPSDTQYF | TGTGCCAGCAGTCCCCGGGGGCCATCGGATACGCAGTATTTT